This TCR beta chain was identified during a study of cytomegalovirus exposure and HLA in healthy donors. In the case of this clone: Its antigen remains unidentified.

Per the germline V gene, CDR1 is LNHDA and CDR2 is SQIVND (reference sequence). Losses at the gene ends were 8 bases for V and 9 bases for J; bases not matched to a gene: 17. This CDR3 spans 16 amino acids. Amplification used 60 Vbeta primers and 13 Jbeta primers. Sequenced by immunoSEQ multiplex PCR; TCRdb stores in-frame clones only, minus some. Recorded here are 140,000 to 150,000 clones; the top ten clones represent under 2%. General observations from the study: Further analysis was carried out later, and it showed several of the most significant clusters appearing linked to common viral pathogens. The study labeled 150 or so TCR beta chains cytomegalovirus-associated. Confirmation in vitro established that a few CMV-associated chains were specific for CMV antigens.

V and J are TRBV19 and TRBJ1-5, with TRBD1 identical over 9 bases. Sequencing was performed on PBMCs. This TCR came from a woman aged 50 to 65 in good health and CMV-seronegative. The CDR3 region has the DNA TGTGCCAGTTCCCAGCAGGGACAGGGCTCTTTGTGGCCCCAGCATTTT. Translated: CASSQQGQGSLWPQHF.